This entry describes one T cell receptor beta chain. Its antigen specificity is not known. No much larger clonotype is one base removed from it; base qualities were not supplied. The sample is drawn from a study of Graves' ophthalmopathy and Graves' hyperthyroidism (dated by TCRdb to the late 2010s). Describing the broader study: Peripheral blood was collected before any treatment was given, at the time of initial diagnosis. The study used TCR beta repertoire signatures to distinguish Graves' ophthalmopathy from Graves' hyperthyroidism and to predict progression to ophthalmopathy. In total, some 140 blood samples were TCR-sequenced: approximately 42 ophthalmopathy, some 72 hyperthyroidism and some 17 hyperthyroidism-to-ophthalmopathy patients. To explore V-J signatures that separate ophthalmopathy from hyperthyroidism, a discovery set of more than 95 patients was enrolled, consisting of roughly 45 with ophthalmopathy and 55 to 65 with stable hyperthyroidism. For independent validation, a separate cohort was made up of 18 hyperthyroidism patients plus 17 patients who later progressed from hyperthyroidism to ophthalmopathy. T-cell repertoires of thyroid tissue and blood were compared in about six hyperthyroidism patients. After sampling, hyperthyroidism patients received methimazole starting at 30 mg daily, and ophthalmopathy patients received high-dose intravenous methylprednisolone. Study-level results and caveats: Sample size was not predetermined statistically, and investigators were not blinded to group allocation. In validation, the model predicted ophthalmopathy progression with 70.59% sensitivity and 72.22% specificity; approximately 12 predicted patients were CT-confirmed with GO in a median of around 6 months. Ophthalmopathy was separated from stable hyperthyroidism by the 13-signature model with roughly 87% sensitivity and about 81% specificity in cross-validation and with 80%/75% in the test set. Among expanded thyroid clonotypes with frequency above 0.001, most also showed up in blood, which suggests that blood repertoires may reflect the thyroid immune response.

TCR beta CDR3 regions were amplified from RNA transcripts for repertoire sequencing. A first-round RT-PCR used HTBI primers with the Qiagen OneStep RT-PCR kit, followed by a second-round multiplex PCR, size selection and purification. Sequencing of the libraries was carried out on an Illumina HiSeq2000 in paired-end mode with 100 bp reads. Per the source publication's procedure: SOAPnuke was used for read processing, and reads with adapters, uncalled bases, a mean Phred below 15, or no exact constant-primer or identifier match were discarded. High-quality paired reads were merged with COPE v1.2.5. Each unique nucleotide sequence was defined as a clonotype, and clonotypes were aligned to IMGT TRB V, D and J references with MiTCR v1.1. Analysis was restricted to V-J combinations with a frequency above 0.0001, which covered about 99% of repertoires. For each V-J combination, a TCR clonal expansion and chaos score was defined as F50 clonal expansion divided by the chaos observed in the TCRdist matrix. Welch's t-statistics and random forest were used to reduce features to some 13 V-J combinations, which were fed into a naive Bayes classifier. The similarity between thyroid and blood repertoires was quantified using the Morisita-Horn index. Using fastp trimming at Q25 and MiXCR clonotype assembly, TCRdb reanalyzed the public sequencing data and kept in-frame beta chains. A single entry per CDR3 protein holds the most common genes and DNA from its merged rows. Here the V and J calls rest on TCRdb's processing, not on the authors' analysis. In all, the sample holds almost 750,000 distinct CDR3 sequences, and roughly 40% of those were seen once. 44% of the sample is held by the ten biggest clonotypes.

The CDR3 measures 14 amino acids from cysteine to phenylalanine. The entry retains the CDR3 DNA only, 42 bases that are in frame from base 1. Sequences ENHRY (CDR1) and SYGVKD (CDR2) are obtained from the germline V gene. V lost 6 bases and J lost 0 bases, and the count of bases not matched to a germline gene is 3. Ophthalmopathy patients were characterized by moderately to severely active disease, a Clinical Activity Score of at least 3, a NOSPECS grade of at least 4, and a disease duration under 3 months. Patients with other autoimmune diseases, uncontrolled infections, pregnancy or lactation were excluded from the study. Diagnosis was based on clinical symptoms, serum thyroxine, TRAb, thyroid ultrasound and orbital computed tomography. Ficoll-Paque density gradient centrifugation was used to isolate PBMCs from 10 ml of fresh peripheral blood. Total RNA was extracted using Trizol reagent, and RNA quality was checked on an Agilent 2100 Bioanalyzer.

The chain joins TRBV10-3 to TRBJ2-5, and TRBD1 matches 8 of the central bases. Sequencing input: peripheral blood. This TCR derives from an adult man with Graves' ophthalmopathy. The CDR3 region reads CAIRGTGNQETQYF. The DNA is as follows: TGTGCCATCAGAGGGACAGGCAACCAAGAGACCCAGTACTTC.